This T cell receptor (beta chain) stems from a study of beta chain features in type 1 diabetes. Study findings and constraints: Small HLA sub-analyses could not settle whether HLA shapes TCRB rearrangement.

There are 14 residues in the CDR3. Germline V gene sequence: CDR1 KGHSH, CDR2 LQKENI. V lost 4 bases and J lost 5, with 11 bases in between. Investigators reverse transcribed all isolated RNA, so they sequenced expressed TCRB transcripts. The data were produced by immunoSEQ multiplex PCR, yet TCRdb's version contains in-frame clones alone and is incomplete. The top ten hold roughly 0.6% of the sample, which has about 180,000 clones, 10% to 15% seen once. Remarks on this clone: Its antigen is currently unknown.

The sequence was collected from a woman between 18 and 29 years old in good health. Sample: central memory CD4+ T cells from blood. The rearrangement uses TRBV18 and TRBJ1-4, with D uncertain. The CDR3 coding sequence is TGTGCCAGCTCACTCTCTGACACGAATGAAAAACTGTTTTTT. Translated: CASSLSDTNEKLFF.